This TCR beta chain is from a study of radiation and T cells in renal cell carcinoma. Study outcomes and limitations: Without pretreatment biopsies, baseline tumor clonotype presence was undetermined. From baseline, blood top tumor clonotypes peaked at 2 weeks post-radiation.

The assay was immunoSEQ multiplex PCR, and TCRdb's table has in-frame clones only and misses some. This table has about 150,000 clones, about 87% appearing once. Germline V gene sequence: CDR1 KGHSH, CDR2 LQKENI. The ends were cut back, 2 bases at V and 3 bases at J, with 8 bases in the middle. This CDR3 region has 13 residues. The sample holds one count of this clone. Its specificity is not known. The time point is: blood 2 weeks post-SBRT. The sample's treatment: 15 Gy SBRT to primary tumor, nephrectomy 4 weeks later. The patient's renal cell carcinoma had clear cell pathology. The sequence was obtained from a woman aged 50 to 65 with renal cell carcinoma. Source: blood, taken from a patient whose treatment included radiotherapy and nephrectomy. This sequence joins TRBV18 and TRBJ2-7; maybe TRBD1 (5 bases). This CDR3 reads CASSPDSRYEQYF. CDR3 sequence (DNA): TGTGCCAGCTCACCAGACAGCCGCTACGAGCAGTACTTC.